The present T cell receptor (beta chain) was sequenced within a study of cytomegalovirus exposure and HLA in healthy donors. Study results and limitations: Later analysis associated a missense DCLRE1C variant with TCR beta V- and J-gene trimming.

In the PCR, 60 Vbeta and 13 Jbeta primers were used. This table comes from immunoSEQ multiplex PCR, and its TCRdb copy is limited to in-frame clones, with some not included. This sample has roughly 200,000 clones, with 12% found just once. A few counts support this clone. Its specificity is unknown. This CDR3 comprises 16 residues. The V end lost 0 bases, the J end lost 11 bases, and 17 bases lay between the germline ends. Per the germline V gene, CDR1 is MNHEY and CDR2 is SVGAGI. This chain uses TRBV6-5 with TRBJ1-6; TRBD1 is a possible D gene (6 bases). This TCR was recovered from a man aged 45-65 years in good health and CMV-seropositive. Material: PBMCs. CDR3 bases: TGTGCCAGCAGTTACTCCAAACAGGGCAAACTTACACCCCTCCACTTT. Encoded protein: CASSYSKQGKLTPLHF.